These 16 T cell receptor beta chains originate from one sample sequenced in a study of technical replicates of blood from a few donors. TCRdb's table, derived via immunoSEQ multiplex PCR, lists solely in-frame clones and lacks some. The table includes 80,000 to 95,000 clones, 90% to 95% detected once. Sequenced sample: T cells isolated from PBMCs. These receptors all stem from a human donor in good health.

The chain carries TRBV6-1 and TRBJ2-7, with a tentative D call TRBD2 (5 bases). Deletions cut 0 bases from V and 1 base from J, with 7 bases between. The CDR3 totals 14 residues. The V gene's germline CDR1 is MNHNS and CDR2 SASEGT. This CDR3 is CASSEAGLSYEQYF. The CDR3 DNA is TGTGCCAGCAGTGAAGCCGGACTTTCCTACGAGCAGTACTTC.

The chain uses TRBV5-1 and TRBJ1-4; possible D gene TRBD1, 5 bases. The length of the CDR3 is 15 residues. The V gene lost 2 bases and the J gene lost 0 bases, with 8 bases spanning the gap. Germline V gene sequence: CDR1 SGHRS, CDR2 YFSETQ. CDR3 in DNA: TGCGCCAGCAGCTTACAGGCTGCAACTAATGAAAAACTGTTTTTT. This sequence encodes CASSLQAATNEKLFF.

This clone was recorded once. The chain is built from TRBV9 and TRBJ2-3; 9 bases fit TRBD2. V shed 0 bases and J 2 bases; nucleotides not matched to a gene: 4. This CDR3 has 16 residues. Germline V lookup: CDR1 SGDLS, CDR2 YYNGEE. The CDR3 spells CASSVGAGGPTDTQYF. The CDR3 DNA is TGTGCCAGCAGCGTAGGGGCGGGAGGGCCCACAGATACGCAGTATTTT.

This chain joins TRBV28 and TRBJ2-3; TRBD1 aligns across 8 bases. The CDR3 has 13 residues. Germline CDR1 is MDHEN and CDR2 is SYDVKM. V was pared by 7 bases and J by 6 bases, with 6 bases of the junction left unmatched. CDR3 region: CASIPTGGDTQYF. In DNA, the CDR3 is TGTGCCAGCATTCCCACAGGGGGTGATACGCAGTATTTT.

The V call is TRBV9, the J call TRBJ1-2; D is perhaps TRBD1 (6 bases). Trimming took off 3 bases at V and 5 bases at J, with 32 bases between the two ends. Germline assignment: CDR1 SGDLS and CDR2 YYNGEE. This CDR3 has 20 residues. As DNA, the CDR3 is TGTGCCAGCAGCGGGCGGCGGGGGGGGCCGTTGCCTGTCGTAGGATATGGCTACACCTTC. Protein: CASSGRRGGPLPVVGYGYTF.

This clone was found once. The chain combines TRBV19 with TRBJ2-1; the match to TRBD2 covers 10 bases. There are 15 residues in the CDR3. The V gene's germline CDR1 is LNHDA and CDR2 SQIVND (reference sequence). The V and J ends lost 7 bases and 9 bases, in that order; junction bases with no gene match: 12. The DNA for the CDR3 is TGTGCCAGTACCGCTCTAGCGGGAGTGTCTGGTGAGCAGTTCTTC. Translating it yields CASTALAGVSGEQFF.

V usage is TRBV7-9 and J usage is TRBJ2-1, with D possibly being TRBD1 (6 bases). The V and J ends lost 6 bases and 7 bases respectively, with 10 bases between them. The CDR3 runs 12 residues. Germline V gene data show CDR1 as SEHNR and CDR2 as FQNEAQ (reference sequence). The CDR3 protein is CASSTQGNEQFF. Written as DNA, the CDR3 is TGTGCCAGCAGTACCCAGGGGAATGAGCAGTTCTTC.

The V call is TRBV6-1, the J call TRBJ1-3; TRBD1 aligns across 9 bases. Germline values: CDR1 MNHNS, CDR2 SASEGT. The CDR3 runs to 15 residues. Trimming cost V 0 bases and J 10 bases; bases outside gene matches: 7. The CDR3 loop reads CASSEADTGGRTIYF. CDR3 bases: TGTGCCAGCAGTGAAGCGGATACAGGGGGCCGAACCATATATTTT.

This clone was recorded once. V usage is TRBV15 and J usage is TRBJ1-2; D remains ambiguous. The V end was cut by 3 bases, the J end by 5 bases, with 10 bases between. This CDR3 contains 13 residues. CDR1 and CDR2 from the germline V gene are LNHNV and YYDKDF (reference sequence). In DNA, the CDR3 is TGTGCCACCAGCAGGGGAGGACCGTATGGCTACACCTTC. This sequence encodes CATSRGGPYGYTF.

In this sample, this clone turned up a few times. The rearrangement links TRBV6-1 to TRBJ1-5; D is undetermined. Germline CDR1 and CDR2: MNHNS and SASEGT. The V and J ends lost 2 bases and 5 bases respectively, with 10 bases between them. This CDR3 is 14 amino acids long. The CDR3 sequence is CASSEPFGHQPQHF. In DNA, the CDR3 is TGTGCCAGCAGTGAACCGTTTGGGCATCAGCCCCAGCATTTT.

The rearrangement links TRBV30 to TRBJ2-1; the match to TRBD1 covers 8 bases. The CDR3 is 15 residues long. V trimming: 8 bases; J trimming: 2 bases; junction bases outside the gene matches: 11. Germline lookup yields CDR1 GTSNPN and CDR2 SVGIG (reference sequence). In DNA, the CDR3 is TGTGCCGCCAATCCAGGGGGCTCCCCCTACAATGAGCAGTTCTTC. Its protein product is CAANPGGSPYNEQFF.

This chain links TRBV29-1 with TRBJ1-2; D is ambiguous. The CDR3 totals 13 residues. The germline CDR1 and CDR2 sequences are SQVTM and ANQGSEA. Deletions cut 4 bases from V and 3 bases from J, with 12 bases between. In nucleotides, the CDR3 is TGCAGCGTTGGCGACTCAGCCCACTATGGCTACACCTTC. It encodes CSVGDSAHYGYTF.

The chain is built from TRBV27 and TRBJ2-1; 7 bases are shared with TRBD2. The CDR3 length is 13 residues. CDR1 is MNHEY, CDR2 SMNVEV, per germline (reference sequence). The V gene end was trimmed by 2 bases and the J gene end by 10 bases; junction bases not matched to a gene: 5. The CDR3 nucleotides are TGTGCCAGCAGTTTACCCAAGCGGGACGAGCAGTTCTTC. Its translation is CASSLPKRDEQFF.

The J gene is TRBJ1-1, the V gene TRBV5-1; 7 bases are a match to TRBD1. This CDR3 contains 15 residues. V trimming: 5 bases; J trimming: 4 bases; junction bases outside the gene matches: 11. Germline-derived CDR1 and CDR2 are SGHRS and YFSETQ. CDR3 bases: TGCGCCAGCAGGGAATGGGGACAGTGGAGCACTGAAGCTTTCTTT. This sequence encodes CASREWGQWSTEAFF.

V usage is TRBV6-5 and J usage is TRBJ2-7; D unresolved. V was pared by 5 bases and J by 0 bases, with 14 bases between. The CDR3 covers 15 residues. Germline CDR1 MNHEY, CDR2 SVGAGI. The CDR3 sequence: CASSLTLGVSYEQYF. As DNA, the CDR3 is TGTGCCAGCAGTCTTACATTAGGAGTCTCCTACGAGCAGTACTTC.

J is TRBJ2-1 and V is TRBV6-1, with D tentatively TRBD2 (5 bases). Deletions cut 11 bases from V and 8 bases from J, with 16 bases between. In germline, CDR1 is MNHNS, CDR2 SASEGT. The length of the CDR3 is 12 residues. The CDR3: CAEPAGFDEQFF. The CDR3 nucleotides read TGTGCCGAACCGGCGGGCTTCGATGAGCAGTTCTTC.